The clone carrying this T cell receptor (beta chain) turned up a few times. Its cognate antigen is unknown. This sample stems from a study of post-analysis software for immune sequencing data. General study results and limits: Controls showed lower frequencies than patients for roughly 5 TRBV segments, and TRBV5-6, TRBV5-1 and TRBV20-1 were among these.

cDNA libraries of TCR beta carried unique molecular identifiers. TCRdb recomputed calls from the PCR reads with MiXCR, one row per CDR3 protein. Of hundreds of thousands of distinct CDR3 sequences listed, approximately 59% were seen once; the top ten hold around 11%. The germline V gene has CDR1 MNHEY and CDR2 SMNVEV (reference sequence). The CDR3 has 17 residues. Trimming at V came to 2 bases and at J to 7 bases, leaving 11 bases not matched to a gene. The sample consisted of blood. This chain connects TRBV27 to TRBJ2-1, with 10 bases lining up with TRBD1. This receptor was obtained from a girl aged 2-9 years with multiple sclerosis. The CDR3 region has the DNA TGTGCCAGCAGTTTAATTCTCGGGACAGGGGTTATGAATGAGCAGTTCTTC. This sequence encodes CASSLILGTGVMNEQFF.